This T cell receptor (beta chain) was captured in a study of cytomegalovirus exposure and HLA in healthy donors. In regard to this clone: The antigen is undetermined.

PCR involved 60 Vbeta and 13 Jbeta primers. Profiled with immunoSEQ multiplex PCR; TCRdb holds only in-frame clones, not every one. The table has around 150,000 clones, about 71% seen once. Trimming removed 5 bases from V and 4 bases from J, with 14 bases in between. Germline CDR1 is MNHEY and CDR2 is SVGAGI. The CDR3 spans 14 residues. Study-wide results and caveats: Reportedly, TCR beta sequences accurately predicted HLA-A and HLA-B alleles in most subjects.

This TCR derives from a man aged 50 to 60 in good health and CMV-seronegative. The sample taken for sequencing was PBMCs. The rearrangement links TRBV6-5 to TRBJ1-1; D is perhaps TRBD1 (5 bases). CDR3 DNA: TGTGCCAGCAGTCGGGCCTCTGGGGCCACTGAAGCTTTCTTT. Residues: CASSRASGATEAFF.